The 23 T cell receptor beta chains given below trace back to one sample, sequenced in a study of T-cell reconstitution after alpha-beta-depleted transplantation in children. For TCRbeta, the library was prepared with unique molecular identifiers. TCRdb analysed the PCR reads with MiXCR anew, one entry per CDR3 protein. Among about 980,000 distinct CDR3 sequences listed, less than 30% were seen once. Specimen: PBMCs, mostly from graft donor cells, collected 360 days after TCRalphabeta/CD19-depleted stem cell transplant. These TCRs come from a boy in the first two years of life who had a stem cell transplant for SCID, so the T cells may come from the graft donor.

This clonotype was detected only a few times. This sequence joins TRBV13 and TRBJ2-3, with D unresolved. Germline CDR1 is PRHDT and CDR2 is FYEKMQ (reference sequence). Trimming left V 7 bases short and J 2 bases short, with 10 bases between. The CDR3 consists of 13 residues. Written as DNA, the CDR3 is TGTGCCAGCAAAAACGACGACACAGATACGCAGTATTTT. Translation: CASKNDDTDTQYF.

The gene calls are TRBV25-1 and TRBJ2-1; D is uncertain. The CDR3 runs to 13 residues. Trimming pared 2 bases from V and 5 bases from J, leaving 7 bases between. The germline gives CDR1 MGHDK, CDR2 SYGVNS. The CDR3 sequence: CASSEPPDNEQFF. CDR3 sequence (DNA): TGTGCCAGCAGTGAACCTCCGGACAATGAGCAGTTCTTC.

This clonotype has a handful of counts. The chain is built from TRBV5-6 and TRBJ2-7; 7 bases are shared with TRBD1. There are 18 residues in the CDR3. V shed 0 bases, J shed 1 base, and the junction held 13 bases outside the gene matches. Germline V gene sequence: CDR1 SGHDT, CDR2 YYEEEE. CDR3 sequence reads: CASSLGSIISGQSYEQYF. The CDR3 coding sequence is TGTGCCAGCAGCTTGGGTTCCATCATTTCGGGACAGTCCTACGAGCAGTACTTC.

This chain links TRBV9 with TRBJ1-1; D call uncertain. Trimming removed 3 bases from V and 7 bases from J, with 10 bases in between. The CDR3 loop spans 12 amino acids. Germline-derived CDR1 and CDR2 are SGDLS and YYNGEE. CDR3 sequence: CASSALYREAFF. The CDR3 DNA follows: TGTGCCAGCAGCGCCCTGTACCGTGAAGCTTTCTTT.

This clonotype was found a few times. The V and J genes are TRBV6-2 or TRBV6-3 and TRBJ2-7; TRBD1 matches at 11 bases. In germline, CDR1 is MNHEY, CDR2 SVGEGT. The V and J ends lost 2 bases and 2 bases, in that order; junction bases with no gene match: 8. CDR3 length: 17 amino acids. As DNA, the CDR3 is TGTGCCAGCAGTTACCGCCGGGGGGGACAGGGGGCCTACGAGCAGTACTTC. Protein product: CASSYRRGGQGAYEQYF.

The chain links TRBV5-1 to TRBJ1-1, with D hard to call. Germline CDR1 is SGHRS and CDR2 is YFSETQ. The V and J ends lost 4 bases and 4 bases respectively, with 17 bases between them. CDR3 size: 15 residues. In nucleotides, the CDR3 is TGCGCCAGCAGCCTGACTTCGCAGGTTAGCACTGAAGCTTTCTTT. This codes for CASSLTSQVSTEAFF.

V gene TRBV19 combines with J gene TRBJ1-5; tentative D call: TRBD1 (6 bases). V lost 10 bases to trimming and J lost 0 bases, with 13 bases between them. Looked up from germline, CDR1 is LNHDA and CDR2 is SQIVND (reference sequence). There are 14 residues in the CDR3. CDR3 DNA sequence: TGTGCCACCGAGGGGGGGGCTAGCAATCAGCCCCAGCATTTT. This sequence encodes CATEGGASNQPQHF.

The J gene is TRBJ2-3, the V gene TRBV7-9, with 7 bases aligning to TRBD2. J lost 2 bases, V lost 5 bases, and 7 bases had no gene match. This CDR3 comprises 15 residues. Germline CDR1 SEHNR, CDR2 FQNEAQ (reference sequence). CDR3 sequence (DNA): TGTGCCAGCAGCCCAGGGCTAGCGGTCACAGATACGCAGTATTTT. Its protein is CASSPGLAVTDTQYF.

There are a few counts of this clonotype. This chain links TRBV12-3 or TRBV12-4 with TRBJ2-7, with 10 bases lining up with TRBD2. Trimming cost V 3 bases and J 5 bases; bases outside gene matches: 7. CDR3 length: 15 amino acids. CDR3 nucleotides: TGTGCCAGCAGTTTCCCTAGCGGGGGAAGCGACGAGCAGTACTTC. Translated: CASSFPSGGSDEQYF.

The chain joins TRBV20-1 to TRBJ2-3; a weak D match, TRBD2 (6 bases). This CDR3 has 11 residues. V was shortened by 5 bases and J by 5 bases, with 8 bases between the two germline ends. The germline V gene has CDR1 DFQATT and CDR2 SNEGSKA (reference sequence). The CDR3 region is CSAGTGDTQYF. CDR3 bases: TGCAGTGCTGGGACTGGAGATACGCAGTATTTT.

This clonotype has only a few counts. The chain joins TRBV5-1 to TRBJ1-3; 8 bases map to TRBD1. J gave up 0 bases and V 4 bases, and 9 bases lay outside the gene matches. The CDR3 loop spans 17 amino acids. Germline CDR1 SGHRS, CDR2 YFSETQ. CDR3 sequence: CASSAGTGKSSGNTIYF. The CDR3 DNA reads as TGCGCCAGCAGCGCCGGGACAGGAAAGAGCTCTGGAAACACCATATATTTT.

The chain uses TRBV6-5 and TRBJ1-2; D remains ambiguous. Trimming cost V 2 bases and J 2 bases, with 12 bases left between them. Per the germline V gene, CDR1 is MNHEY and CDR2 is SVGAGI. The CDR3 runs 15 residues. The chain's CDR3 is CASSYGRRSNYGYTF. The CDR3 nucleotides read TGTGCCAGCAGTTACGGGAGGAGGTCAAACTATGGCTACACCTTC.

This clonotype was counted only a few times. The V call is TRBV5-5, the J call TRBJ2-1, with 15 nucleotides matching TRBD2. The CDR3 covers 18 residues. Germline V gene sequence: CDR1 SGHKS, CDR2 YYEKEE (reference sequence). V shed 4 bases, J shed 1 base, and the junction held 6 bases outside the gene matches. Here the CDR3 reads CASSVGLAGGFSYNEQFF. CDR3 sequence (DNA): TGTGCCAGCAGCGTGGGACTAGCGGGGGGCTTTTCCTACAATGAGCAGTTCTTC.

V usage is TRBV10-3 and J usage is TRBJ1-2, with D maybe TRBD1 (6 bases). Trimming removed 2 bases from V and 1 base from J, with 17 bases in between. The CDR3 is 17 residues long. From germline, CDR1 is ENHRY and CDR2 SYGVKD. CDR3 bases: TGTGCCATCAGTGAGACGCTAACTAGGGGGGATAACTATGGCTACACCTTC. Residues: CAISETLTRGDNYGYTF.

V and J are TRBV12-3 or TRBV12-4 and TRBJ2-3; D possibly corresponds to TRBD2 (5 bases). V was trimmed by 4 bases and J by 2 bases, leaving 16 bases between them. CDR3 size: 16 residues. CDR3 DNA sequence: TGTGCCAGCAGTTCCTTAATTGGGAGATTCACAGATACGCAGTATTTT. Translated, it gives CASSSLIGRFTDTQYF.

The chain links TRBV5-1 to TRBJ2-1; 7 bases align to TRBD2. Germline CDR1 reads SGHRS; CDR2 reads YFSETQ. The CDR3 is made up of 14 amino acids. The J segment lost 7 bases and the V segment lost 3 bases, leaving 7 bases of the junction unmatched. The DNA for the CDR3 is TGCGCCAGCAGCTCCCCCGGGGGAGGGAATGAGCAGTTCTTC. Encoded protein: CASSSPGGGNEQFF.

This chain joins TRBV9 and TRBJ2-2; D may be TRBD1 (6 bases). CDR1 and CDR2 (germline): SGDLS, YYNGEE. The CDR3 has 17 amino acids. V was clipped by 0 bases and J by 3 bases, with 15 bases between them. The CDR3 nucleotides are TGTGCCAGCAGCGTAGGGGGGCTCTCCCTTGACACCGGGGAGCTGTTTTTT. Translating it yields CASSVGGLSLDTGELFF.

The rearrangement uses TRBV5-5 and TRBJ1-1; 7 nucleotides agree with TRBD1. V lost 2 bases and J lost 5; bases outside the gene matches: 3. This CDR3 is built from 13 residues. The V gene's germline CDR1 is SGHKS and CDR2 YYEKEE (reference sequence). CDR3 in DNA: TGTGCCAGCAGCTTAGAGACAGGGACTGAAGCTTTCTTT. Its translation is CASSLETGTEAFF.

The chain couples TRBV6-1 to TRBJ1-2; possibly TRBD1 for D (6 bases). CDR3 length: 14 amino acids. V was pared by 7 bases and J by 7 bases, with 19 bases between. Germline V gives CDR1 MNHNS, CDR2 SASEGT. The CDR3 region is CASNLQGIPAGYTF. Written as DNA, the CDR3 is TGTGCCAGCAACCTACAGGGAATCCCTGCTGGCTACACCTTC.

This clonotype has just a few counts. This chain links TRBV10-3 with TRBJ2-7; possible D gene TRBD1, 6 bases. Germline V gene lookup returns CDR1 ENHRY and CDR2 SYGVKD. The V end lost 7 bases, the J end lost 3 bases, and 16 bases lay between the germline ends. This CDR3 has 14 residues. CDR3 sequence (DNA): TGTGCCATCACCAAAATCCCAGGGGACTACGAGCAGTACTTC. Its protein product is CAITKIPGDYEQYF.

Only a few counts were recorded for this clonotype. The rearrangement links TRBV7-2 to TRBJ2-3, with D perhaps TRBD2 (5 bases). V was trimmed by 3 bases and J by 0 bases, leaving 10 bases between them. Looked up from germline, CDR1 is SGHTA and CDR2 is FQGNSA. This CDR3 comprises 15 residues. The CDR3 protein is CASSFKGGSTDTQYF. Here the CDR3 DNA reads TGTGCCAGCAGCTTTAAAGGCGGGAGCACAGATACGCAGTATTTT.

The chain has TRBV14 and TRBJ2-7; 8 bases map to TRBD2. This CDR3 contains 15 residues. The J segment lost 5 bases and the V segment lost 4 bases, leaving 10 bases of the junction unmatched. Germline V CDR1 and CDR2: SGHDN, FVKESK. In nucleotides, the CDR3 is TGTGCCAGCAGCCTCCCGGGCCGGACTAGCAACGAGCAGTACTTC. This translates into CASSLPGRTSNEQYF.

V is TRBV4-2 and J is TRBJ2-7, with TRBD1 as a possible D gene (6 bases). Trimming pared 4 bases from V and 0 bases from J, leaving 19 bases between. In germline, CDR1 is LGHNA, CDR2 YNFKEQ. The CDR3 spans 17 residues. The CDR3 reads CASSLLPTGRSSYEQYF. Written as DNA, the CDR3 is TGTGCCAGCAGCCTCCTCCCGACAGGAAGATCCTCCTACGAGCAGTACTTC.